This T cell receptor (beta chain) originates from a study of blood T cell repertoires in COVID-19. Whole-study context: Sites in the United States, Italy and Spain provided acute and convalescent COVID-19 samples. PBMCs, B-cell-depleted T cells, or T cells were the source of the cDNA or gDNA that made up the material.

Authors' methods: Amplification with reference gene primers provided the estimates of nucleated cell counts. TCRdb's copy holds only in-frame clones and misses some; the assay was immunoSEQ multiplex PCR. The V and J calls and clone size were taken over from that table, and D and trimming were inferred from the DNA. The sample has roughly 250,000 clones, more than 70% seen once. The receptor was derived from a woman between 40 and 55 years old who had recovered from COVID-19. Sequencing used peripheral blood.

The CDR3, as DNA: TGTGCCAGCAGCCGACGACTAGCCCTACAAGAGACCCAGTACTTC. It encodes CASSRRLALQETQYF. This chain joins TRBV3-1 (or the pseudogene TRBV3-2) and TRBJ2-5; 7 nucleotides line up with TRBD2. J lost 2 bases, V lost 4 bases, and 7 bases had no gene match. The germline V gene has CDR1 LGHDT and CDR2 YNNKEL (reference sequence). This CDR3 is 15 amino acids long.